One and the same sample provided the 23 T cell receptor beta chains below, sequenced in a study of cytomegalovirus exposure and HLA in healthy donors (dated by TCRdb to 2015 to 2018). The library was prepared using the immunoSEQ multiplex PCR assay. For the multiplex PCR, a mixture combining 60 forward primers for TCR Vbeta segments and 13 reverse primers for TCR Jbeta segments was used. This is the immuneACCESS table as TCRdb keeps it, with only in-frame sequences that have V and J called. A part of the clones is gone; compared with another copy, unresolved V genes explain less than half, and the rest is unexplained. The sample table contains some 180,000 clones; only one count was recorded for 9.5% to 15% of them. Roughly 7.7% of the sample lies in the top ten. What was sequenced was PBMCs. These receptors were collected from a man aged 50 to 59 in good health and CMV-seropositive.

This clone showed up just a few times. The rearrangement uses TRBV6-5 and TRBJ2-7; 7 positions agree with TRBD1. Looked up from germline, CDR1 is MNHEY and CDR2 is SVGAGI. This CDR3 region has 13 residues. The ends lost 0 bases at V and 6 bases at J; junction bases unmatched: 2. The CDR3 DNA reads as TGTGCCAGCAGTTACTCGAACAGGGGCGAGCAGTACTTC. This gives the protein CASSYSNRGEQYF.

There are a few counts of this clone. This chain connects TRBV2 to TRBJ2-3; 8 nucleotides match TRBD2. Looked up from germline, CDR1 is SNHLY and CDR2 is FYNNEI. This CDR3 region has 16 residues. Trimming took 6 bases from V and 0 from J; bases not matched to a gene: 8. The CDR3 protein is CASRDRAGVSTDTQYF. CDR3 in DNA: TGTGCCAGCAGGGACCGAGCGGGGGTCAGCACAGATACGCAGTATTTT.

J is TRBJ2-1 and V is TRBV29-1, with D hard to call. The CDR3 totals 13 residues. From germline, CDR1 is SQVTM and CDR2 ANQGSEA. The V end lost 7 bases, the J end lost 0 bases, and 10 bases lay between the germline ends. CDR3: CSETRSSYNEQFF. The CDR3 coding sequence is TGCAGCGAGACCCGGAGCTCCTACAATGAGCAGTTCTTC.

The chain carries TRBV30 and TRBJ1-1, with D possibly matching TRBD1 (5 bases). The CDR3 is 11 residues long. From germline, CDR1 is GTSNPN and CDR2 SVGIG (reference sequence). Deletions cut 0 bases from V and 10 bases from J, with 9 bases between. CDR3 sequence: CAWSVGPVAFF. Written as DNA, the CDR3 is TGTGCCTGGAGTGTGGGGCCTGTAGCTTTCTTT.

This chain links TRBV6-1 with TRBJ2-7, with TRBD1 matching 9 bases. Per the germline V gene, CDR1 is MNHNS and CDR2 is SASEGT. The trim removed 6 bases at V and 2 bases at J, leaving 5 bases unmatched. The CDR3 totals 14 residues. The DNA for the CDR3 is TGTGCCAGCAGGGGACAGGGCTCGGCCTACGAGCAGTACGTC. This sequence encodes CASRGQGSAYEQYV.

V is TRBV11-3 and J is TRBJ2-7; 7 bases match TRBD1. Germline CDR1 SGHNT, CDR2 YENEEA. The CDR3 runs 17 residues. With 3 bases clipped from V and 2 bases from J, the junction kept 13 bases outside the gene matches. CDR3 nucleotide sequence: TGTGCCAGCAGCTTTCGTGTATCGGGGACAGCAACCTACGAGCAGTACTTC. As protein: CASSFRVSGTATYEQYF.

This clone appeared a single time. The rearrangement joins TRBV7-9 to TRBJ1-1, with 8 bases fitting TRBD1. The V gene end was trimmed by 1 base and the J gene end by 5 bases; junction bases not matched to a gene: 6. This CDR3 region has 15 residues. CDR1 is SEHNR, CDR2 FQNEAQ, per germline (reference sequence). For the CDR3, the DNA is TGTGCCAGCAGCTTAGTTGACAGGGGCCCGACTGAAGCTTTCTTT. Its translation: CASSLVDRGPTEAFF.

V usage is TRBV4-1 and J usage is TRBJ2-2; D unresolved. Trimming took 0 bases from V and 4 from J, leaving 9 bases between them. The CDR3 is 15 amino acids. Per germline, CDR1 MGHRA and CDR2 YSYEKL. CDR3 loop: CASSQEGPTTGELFF. The CDR3 coding sequence is TGCGCCAGCAGCCAAGAGGGCCCTACCACCGGGGAGCTGTTTTTT.

The chain links TRBV28 to TRBJ1-1, with 7 bases matching TRBD1. The V gene's germline CDR1 is MDHEN and CDR2 SYDVKM. The CDR3 is 15 residues long. The ends lost 3 bases at V and 1 base at J; junction bases unmatched: 5. Here the CDR3 DNA reads TGTGCCAGCAGTTTTCCCGGGACAGCGAACACTGAAGCTTTCTTT. Translation gives CASSFPGTANTEAFF.

The J gene is TRBJ1-5, the V gene TRBV6-5, with a weak D call TRBD1 (6 bases). The V end was cut by 4 bases, the J end by 2 bases, with 12 bases between. Germline V gene sequence: CDR1 MNHEY, CDR2 SVGAGI. The CDR3 sequence is 15 residues long. In DNA form, the CDR3 reads TGTGCCAGCAGTTTATACAGGGAAGGCAATCAGCCCCAGCATTTT. Amino acids: CASSLYREGNQPQHF.

The V and J genes are TRBV5-4 and TRBJ1-1, with a weak D call TRBD1 (5 bases). V was shortened by 4 bases and J by 5 bases, with 18 bases between the two germline ends. Germline values: CDR1 SGHNT, CDR2 YYREEE (reference sequence). This CDR3 region has 15 residues. The CDR3 nucleotides are TGTGCCAGCAGCCTACTTCAAGGGGCGAGGACTGAAGCTTTCTTT. Protein sequence: CASSLLQGARTEAFF.

The chain links TRBV2 to TRBJ2-3; D call uncertain. The CDR3 is made up of 12 amino acids. The germline V gene encodes CDR1 SNHLY and CDR2 FYNNEI. V was clipped by 7 bases and J by 6 bases, with 11 bases between them. DNA of the CDR3: TGTGCCAGCAACTTAGCAAAGGATACGCAGTATTTT. Amino acids: CASNLAKDTQYF. Drawing the rest from reference TRBV2 and TRBJ2-3, the complete variable domain is EPEVTQTPSHQVTQMGQEVILRCVPISNHLYFYWYRQILGQKVEFLVSFYNNEISEKSEIFDDQFSVERPDGSNFTLKIRSTKLEDSAMYFCASNLAKDTQYFGPGTRLTVL.

This clone came up a few times. This chain uses TRBV7-2 with TRBJ1-5, with a tentative D call TRBD1 (6 bases). Germline V gene data show CDR1 as SGHTA and CDR2 as FQGNSA. The CDR3 runs 15 residues. Trimming left V 5 bases short and J 7 bases short, with 18 bases between. Written as DNA, the CDR3 is TGTGCCAGCAGCAGACAACAGGGAAAAGGACAGCCCCAGCATTTT. Protein: CASSRQQGKGQPQHF.

This clone was seen more than once but under ten times. V usage is TRBV7-9 and J usage is TRBJ2-7; 10 nucleotides align to TRBD1. The CDR3 is made up of 18 amino acids. Germline CDR1 SEHNR, CDR2 FQNEAQ (reference sequence). J was trimmed by 3 bases and V by 5 bases; bases with no gene match: 16. CDR3 nucleotide sequence: TGTGCCAGCAGCACCCGCCGGGACAGGGGAGGGGAGGACTACGAGCAGTACTTC. Its protein product is CASSTRRDRGGEDYEQYF.

V and J are TRBV13 and TRBJ2-1, with 9 bases matching TRBD1. This CDR3 has 15 residues. Germline V lookup: CDR1 PRHDT, CDR2 FYEKMQ (reference sequence). Trimming took 5 bases from V and 6 from J; bases not matched to a gene: 8. The CDR3 loop is CASSSRDRVVNEQFF. CDR3 sequence (DNA): TGTGCCAGCAGCAGTCGGGACAGGGTGGTCAATGAGCAGTTCTTC.

As regards this clone: A single base is all that separates this from a far larger clone, so a read error is likely. The V call is TRBV6-4, the J call TRBJ1-6; no firm D call. The V gene's germline CDR1 is MRHNA and CDR2 SNTAGT. This CDR3 is 14 amino acids long. The CDR3 reads CASSEEPEGSPLNF. In DNA, the CDR3 is TGTGCCAGCAGTGAGGAACCCGAGGGTTCACCCCTCAACTTT.

The chain carries TRBV7-2 and TRBJ2-3; 9 bases agree with TRBD2. The CDR3 is 16 residues long. Germline CDR1 is SGHTA and CDR2 is FQGNSA. After removal of 5 bases from V and 1 base from J, the junction contained 7 bases not matched to a gene. CDR3 DNA sequence: TGTGCCAGCAGCCGATCTAGCGGGGACGGCACAGATACGCAGTATTTT. This codes for CASSRSSGDGTDTQYF.

V gene TRBV6-5 combines with J gene TRBJ2-3, with a weak D call TRBD2 (6 bases). Per germline, CDR1 MNHEY and CDR2 SVGAGI. This CDR3 comprises 16 residues. V lost 3 bases to trimming and J lost 7 bases, with 20 bases between them. The CDR3 DNA follows: TGTGCCAGCAGTTATGCGGGCAAGGCGGGGCCCCATACGCAGTATTTT. It yields the protein CASSYAGKAGPHTQYF.

V usage is TRBV6-1 and J usage is TRBJ2-5; TRBD2 agrees at 7 bases. The CDR3 is 11 amino acids. V was pared by 6 bases and J by 5 bases, with 0 bases of the junction left unmatched. Germline V gene data show CDR1 as MNHNS and CDR2 as SASEGT. The CDR3 here is CASSGGETQYF. CDR3 bases: TGTGCCAGCAGCGGGGGGGAGACCCAGTACTTC.

The rearrangement uses TRBV5-4 and TRBJ2-4; D gene ambiguous. Trimming took 2 bases from V and 1 from J, leaving 7 bases between them. CDR3 length: 14 residues. Germline V gene sequence: CDR1 SGHNT, CDR2 YYREEE (reference sequence). The CDR3 protein is CASSFQRAKNIQYF. The DNA for the CDR3 is TGTGCCAGCAGCTTTCAGAGGGCCAAAAACATTCAGTACTTC.

This clone showed up just a few times. The same CDR3 arises from other DNA sequences in this sample as well. CDR3 sequence (DNA): TGTGCCAGCAGCGTAGGGTCAGGGCTGAACACTGAAGCTTTCTTT. It yields the protein CASSVGSGLNTEAFF. This sequence joins TRBV9 and TRBJ1-1, with a tentative D call TRBD1 (5 bases). V lost 0 bases, J lost 0 bases, and 9 bases lay in between. Germline CDR1 and CDR2: SGDLS and YYNGEE. The CDR3 is 15 residues long.

This clone was found once. The genes are TRBV14 and TRBJ1-2; D is uncertain. In germline, CDR1 is SGHDN, CDR2 FVKESK. V shed 0 bases and J shed 6 bases, with 11 bases lying between them. The CDR3 spans 14 residues. The CDR3 DNA reads TGTGCCAGCAGCCAAGATCGGGGTTGGGATGGCTACACCTTC. This gives the protein CASSQDRGWDGYTF.

The V and J genes are TRBV14 and TRBJ2-3; 8 bases agree with TRBD2. The trim removed 4 bases at V and 7 bases at J, leaving 10 bases unmatched. Germline lookup yields CDR1 SGHDN and CDR2 FVKESK. The CDR3 has 15 residues. CDR3 amino acids: CASSPWGSGVNTQYF. In nucleotides, the CDR3 is TGTGCCAGCAGCCCTTGGGGTAGCGGGGTGAATACGCAGTATTTT.